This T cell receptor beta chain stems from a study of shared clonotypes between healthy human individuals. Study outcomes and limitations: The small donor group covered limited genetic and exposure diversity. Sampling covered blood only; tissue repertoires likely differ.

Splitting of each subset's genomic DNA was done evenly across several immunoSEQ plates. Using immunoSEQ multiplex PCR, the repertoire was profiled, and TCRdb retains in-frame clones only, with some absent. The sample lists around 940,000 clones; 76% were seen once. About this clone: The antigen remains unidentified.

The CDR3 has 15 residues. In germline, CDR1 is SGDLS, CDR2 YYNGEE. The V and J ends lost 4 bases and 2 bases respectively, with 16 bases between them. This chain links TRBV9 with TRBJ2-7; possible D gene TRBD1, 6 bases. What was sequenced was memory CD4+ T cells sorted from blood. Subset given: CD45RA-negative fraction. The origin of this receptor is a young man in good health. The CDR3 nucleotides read TGTGCCAGCAGCCCCAGGGGACGGGAAGCCTACGAGCAGTACTTC. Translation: CASSPRGREAYEQYF.